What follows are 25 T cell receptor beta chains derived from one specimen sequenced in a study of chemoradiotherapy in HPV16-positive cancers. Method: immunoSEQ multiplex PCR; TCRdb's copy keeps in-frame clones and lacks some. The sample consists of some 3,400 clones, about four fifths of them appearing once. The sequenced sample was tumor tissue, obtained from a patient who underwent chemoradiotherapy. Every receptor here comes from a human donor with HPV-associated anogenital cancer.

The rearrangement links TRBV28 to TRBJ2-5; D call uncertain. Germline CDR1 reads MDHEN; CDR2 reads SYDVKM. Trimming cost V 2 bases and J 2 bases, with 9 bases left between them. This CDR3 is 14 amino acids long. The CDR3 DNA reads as TGTGCCAGCAGTTTAAGCAGGCCACAAGAGACCCAGTACTTC. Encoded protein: CASSLSRPQETQYF.

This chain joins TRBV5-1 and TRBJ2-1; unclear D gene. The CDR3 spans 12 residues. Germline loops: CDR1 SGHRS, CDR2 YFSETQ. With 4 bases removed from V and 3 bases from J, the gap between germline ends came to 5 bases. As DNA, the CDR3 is TGCGCCAGCAGCCTGGACTACAATGAGCAGTTCTTC. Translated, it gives CASSLDYNEQFF. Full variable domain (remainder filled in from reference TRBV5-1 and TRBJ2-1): KAGVTQTPRYLIKTRGQQVTLSCSPISGHRSVSWYQQTPGQGLQFLFEYFSETQRNKGNFPGRFSGRQFSNSRSEMNVSTLELGDSALYLCASSLDYNEQFFGPGTRLTVL.

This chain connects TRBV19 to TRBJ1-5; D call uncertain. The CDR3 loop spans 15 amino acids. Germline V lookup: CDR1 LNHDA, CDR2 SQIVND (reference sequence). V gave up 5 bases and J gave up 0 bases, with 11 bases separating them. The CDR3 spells CASSWSGYSNQPQHF. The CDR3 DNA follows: TGTGCCAGTAGTTGGTCCGGGTATAGCAATCAGCCCCAGCATTTT. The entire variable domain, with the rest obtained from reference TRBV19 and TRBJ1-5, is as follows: DGGITQSPKYLFRKEGQNVTLSCEQNLNHDAMYWYRQDPGQGLRLIYYSQIVNDFQKGDIAEGYSVSREKKESFPLTVTSAQKNPTAFYLCASSWSGYSNQPQHFGDGTRLSIL.

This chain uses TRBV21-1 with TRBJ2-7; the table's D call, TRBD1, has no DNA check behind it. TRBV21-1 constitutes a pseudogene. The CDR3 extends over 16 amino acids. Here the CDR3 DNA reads TGTGCCAGCAGCAAAGCGCTGGCAGGGGGTAACTACGAGCAGTACTTC. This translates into CASSKALAGGNYEQYF.

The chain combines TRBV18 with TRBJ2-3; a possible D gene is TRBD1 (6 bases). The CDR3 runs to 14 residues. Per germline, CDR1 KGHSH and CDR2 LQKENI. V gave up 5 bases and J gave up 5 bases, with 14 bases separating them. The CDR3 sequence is CASSFRGRLDTQYF. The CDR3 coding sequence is TGTGCCAGCTCATTCAGGGGTCGCTTAGATACGCAGTATTTT.

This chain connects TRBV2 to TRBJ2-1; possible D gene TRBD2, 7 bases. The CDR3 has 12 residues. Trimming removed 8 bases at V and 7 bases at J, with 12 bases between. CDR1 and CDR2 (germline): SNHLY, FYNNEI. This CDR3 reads CASRKGGNEQFF. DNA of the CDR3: TGTGCCAGCCGAAAGGGGGGGAATGAGCAGTTCTTC.

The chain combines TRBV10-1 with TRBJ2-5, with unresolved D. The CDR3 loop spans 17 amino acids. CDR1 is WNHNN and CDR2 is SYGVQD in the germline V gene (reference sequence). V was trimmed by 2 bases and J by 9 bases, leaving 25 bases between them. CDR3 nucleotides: TGCGCCAGCAGTGAGATGGGCCTGGGCCGAGAAAAAGGGCCCCAGTACTTC. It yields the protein CASSEMGLGREKGPQYF.

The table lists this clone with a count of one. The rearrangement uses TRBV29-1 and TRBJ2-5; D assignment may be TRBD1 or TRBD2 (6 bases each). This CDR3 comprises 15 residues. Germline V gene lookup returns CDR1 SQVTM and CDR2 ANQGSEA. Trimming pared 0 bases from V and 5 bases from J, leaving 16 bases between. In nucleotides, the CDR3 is TGCAGCGTTGAAGATCAGGGGTCACGGGGGGAGACCCAGTACTTC. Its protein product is CSVEDQGSRGETQYF.

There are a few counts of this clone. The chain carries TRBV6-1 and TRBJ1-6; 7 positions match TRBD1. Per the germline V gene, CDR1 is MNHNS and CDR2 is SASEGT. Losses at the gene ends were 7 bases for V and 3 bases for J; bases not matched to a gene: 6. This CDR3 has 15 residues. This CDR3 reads CASIPDRSYNSPLHF. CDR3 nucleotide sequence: TGTGCCAGCATCCCGGACAGGAGCTATAATTCACCCCTCCACTTT.

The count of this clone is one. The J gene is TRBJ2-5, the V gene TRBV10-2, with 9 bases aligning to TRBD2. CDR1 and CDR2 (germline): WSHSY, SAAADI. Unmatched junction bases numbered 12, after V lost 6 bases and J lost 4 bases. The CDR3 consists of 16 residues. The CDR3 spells CASRKLAGLGGETQYF. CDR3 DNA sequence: TGCGCCAGCAGGAAACTAGCGGGCCTAGGGGGAGAGACCCAGTACTTC.

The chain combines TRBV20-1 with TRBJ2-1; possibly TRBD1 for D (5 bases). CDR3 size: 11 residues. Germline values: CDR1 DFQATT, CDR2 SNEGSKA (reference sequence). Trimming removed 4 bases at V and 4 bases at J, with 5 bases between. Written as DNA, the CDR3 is TGCAGTGCTACAGGGTACAATGAGCAGTTCTTC. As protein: CSATGYNEQFF.

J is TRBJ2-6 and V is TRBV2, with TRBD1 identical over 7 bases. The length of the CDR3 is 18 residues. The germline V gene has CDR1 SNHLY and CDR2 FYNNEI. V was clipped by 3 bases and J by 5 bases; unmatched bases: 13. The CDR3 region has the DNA TGTGCCAGCAGTGACATGGGGACAGAGGCCGTGCGGGCCAACGTCCTGACTTTC. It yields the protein CASSDMGTEAVRANVLTF.

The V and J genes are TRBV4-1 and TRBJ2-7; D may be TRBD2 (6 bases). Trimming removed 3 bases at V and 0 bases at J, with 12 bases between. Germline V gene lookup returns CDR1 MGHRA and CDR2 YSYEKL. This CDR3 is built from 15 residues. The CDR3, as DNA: TGCGCCAGCAGCCAGGGGGGACTGGGCTCCTACGAGCAGTACTTC. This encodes CASSQGGLGSYEQYF.

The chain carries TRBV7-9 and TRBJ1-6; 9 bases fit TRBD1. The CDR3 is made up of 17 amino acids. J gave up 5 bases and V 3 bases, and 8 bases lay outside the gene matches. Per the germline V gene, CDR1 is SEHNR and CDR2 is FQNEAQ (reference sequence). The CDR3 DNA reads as TGTGCCAGCAGCTTTTTTGGGACAGGGAGGAATAATTCACCCCTCCACTTT. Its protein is CASSFFGTGRNNSPLHF. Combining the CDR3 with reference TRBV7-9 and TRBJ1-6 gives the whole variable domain DTGVSQNPRHKITKRGQNVTFRCDPISEHNRLYWYRQTLGQGPEFLTYFQNEAQLEKSRLLSDRFSAERPKGSFSTLEIQRTEQGDSAMYLCASSFFGTGRNNSPLHFGNGTRLTVT.

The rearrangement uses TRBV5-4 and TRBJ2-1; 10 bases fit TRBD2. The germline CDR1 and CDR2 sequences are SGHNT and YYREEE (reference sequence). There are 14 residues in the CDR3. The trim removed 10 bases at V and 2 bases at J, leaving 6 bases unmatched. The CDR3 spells CASRTSGTYNEQFF. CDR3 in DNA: TGTGCCTCCCGGACTAGCGGAACCTACAATGAGCAGTTCTTC.

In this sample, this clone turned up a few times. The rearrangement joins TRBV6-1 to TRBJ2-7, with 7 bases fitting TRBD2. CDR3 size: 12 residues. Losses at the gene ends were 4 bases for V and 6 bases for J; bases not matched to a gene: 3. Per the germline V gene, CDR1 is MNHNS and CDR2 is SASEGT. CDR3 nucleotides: TGTGCCAGCAGTGGGGAGGGCTTCGAGCAGTACTTC. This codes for CASSGEGFEQYF.

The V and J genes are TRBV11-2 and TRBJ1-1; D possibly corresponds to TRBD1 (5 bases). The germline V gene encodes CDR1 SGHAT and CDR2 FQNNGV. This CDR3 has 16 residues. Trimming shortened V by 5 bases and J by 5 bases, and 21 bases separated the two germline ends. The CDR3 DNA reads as TGTGCCAGCAGCCTTCGGAAGTGGGGCTTTGGAACTGAAGCTTTCTTT. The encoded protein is CASSLRKWGFGTEAFF.

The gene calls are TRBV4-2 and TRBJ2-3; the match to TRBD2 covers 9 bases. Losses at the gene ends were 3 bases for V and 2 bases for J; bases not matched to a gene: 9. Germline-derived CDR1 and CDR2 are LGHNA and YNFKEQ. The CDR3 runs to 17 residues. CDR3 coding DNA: TGTGCCAGCAGCCAGGGAGGCGGGGGGGGATACACAGATACGCAGTATTTT. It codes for CASSQGGGGGYTDTQYF.

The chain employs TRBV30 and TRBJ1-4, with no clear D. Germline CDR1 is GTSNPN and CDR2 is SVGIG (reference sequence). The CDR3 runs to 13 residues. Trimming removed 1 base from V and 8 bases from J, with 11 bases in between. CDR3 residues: CAWSAARLEKLFF. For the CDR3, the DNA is TGTGCCTGGAGTGCCGCGAGGTTAGAAAAACTGTTTTTT.

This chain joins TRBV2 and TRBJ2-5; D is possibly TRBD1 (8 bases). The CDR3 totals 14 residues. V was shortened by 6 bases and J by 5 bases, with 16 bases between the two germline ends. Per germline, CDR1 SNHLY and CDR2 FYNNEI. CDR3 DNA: TGTGCCAGCAGGCTACAGGGGGGGTCGGAGACCCAGTACTTC. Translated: CASRLQGGSETQYF.

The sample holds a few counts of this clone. The CDR3, as DNA: TGTGCCAGTAGTGCAAACACTGAAGCTTTCTTT. As protein: CASSANTEAFF. The chain has TRBV19 and TRBJ1-1; unclear D gene. The CDR3 loop spans 11 amino acids. V lost 5 bases and J 2 bases, leaving 3 bases between the germline ends. The germline V gene has CDR1 LNHDA and CDR2 SQIVND (reference sequence).

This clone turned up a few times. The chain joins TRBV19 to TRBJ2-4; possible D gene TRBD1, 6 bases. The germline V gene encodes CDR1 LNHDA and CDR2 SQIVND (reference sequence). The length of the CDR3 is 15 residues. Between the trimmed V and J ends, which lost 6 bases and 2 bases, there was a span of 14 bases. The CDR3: CASRVPQGPKNIQYF. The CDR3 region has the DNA TGTGCCAGTAGAGTCCCCCAGGGGCCCAAAAACATTCAGTACTTC.

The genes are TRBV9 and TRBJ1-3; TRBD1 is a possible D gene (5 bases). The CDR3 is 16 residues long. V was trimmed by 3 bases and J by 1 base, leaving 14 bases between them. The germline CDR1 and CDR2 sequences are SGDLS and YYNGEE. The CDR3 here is CASSGGRGASGNTIYF. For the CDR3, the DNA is TGTGCCAGCAGCGGCGGACGAGGGGCGTCTGGAAACACCATATATTTT.

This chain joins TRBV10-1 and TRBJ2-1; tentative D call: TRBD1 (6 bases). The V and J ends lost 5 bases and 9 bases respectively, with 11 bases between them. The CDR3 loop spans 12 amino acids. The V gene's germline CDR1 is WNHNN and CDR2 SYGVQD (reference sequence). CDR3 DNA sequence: TGCGCCAGCAGTCAGGGGACGGGTGAGCAGTTCTTC. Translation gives CASSQGTGEQFF.

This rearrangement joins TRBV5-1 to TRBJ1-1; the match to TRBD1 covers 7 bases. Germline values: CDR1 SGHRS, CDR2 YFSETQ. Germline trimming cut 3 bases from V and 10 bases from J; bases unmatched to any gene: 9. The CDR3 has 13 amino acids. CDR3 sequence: CASSYGTVPRAFF. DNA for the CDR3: TGCGCCAGCAGCTATGGGACAGTCCCGAGAGCTTTCTTT.